Below, one T cell receptor beta chain is given with its context. Its specificity is unknown. Data came from immunoSEQ multiplex PCR; TCRdb stores just in-frame clones and leaves some out. The sample records about 110,000 clones, more than 75% being singletons. This entry is derived from a study of radiotherapy plus CTLA-4 blockade in lung cancer. General study points: Blood saw expansion of tumor-derived TCR clones after radiotherapy plus ipilimumab.

The CDR3 is made up of 15 amino acids. V was shortened by 5 bases and J by 4 bases, with 17 bases between the two germline ends. CDR1 is SEHNR, CDR2 FQNEAQ, per germline (reference sequence). Chemo-refractory metastatic non-small-cell lung cancer patients received focal radiation with ipilimumab CTLA-4 blockade. The chain recombines TRBV7-9 with TRBJ1-2; D uncertain. This TCR derives from a human donor with non-small cell lung cancer that progressed on radiotherapy plus ipilimumab. Some clones in this sample may be carry-over from other donors' samples. This specimen consisted of peripheral blood, obtained from a patient treated with radiotherapy plus ipilimumab. The CDR3 here is CASSATGGRLYGYTF. Written as DNA, the CDR3 is TGTGCCAGCAGCGCTACCGGTGGCAGACTCTATGGCTACACCTTC.